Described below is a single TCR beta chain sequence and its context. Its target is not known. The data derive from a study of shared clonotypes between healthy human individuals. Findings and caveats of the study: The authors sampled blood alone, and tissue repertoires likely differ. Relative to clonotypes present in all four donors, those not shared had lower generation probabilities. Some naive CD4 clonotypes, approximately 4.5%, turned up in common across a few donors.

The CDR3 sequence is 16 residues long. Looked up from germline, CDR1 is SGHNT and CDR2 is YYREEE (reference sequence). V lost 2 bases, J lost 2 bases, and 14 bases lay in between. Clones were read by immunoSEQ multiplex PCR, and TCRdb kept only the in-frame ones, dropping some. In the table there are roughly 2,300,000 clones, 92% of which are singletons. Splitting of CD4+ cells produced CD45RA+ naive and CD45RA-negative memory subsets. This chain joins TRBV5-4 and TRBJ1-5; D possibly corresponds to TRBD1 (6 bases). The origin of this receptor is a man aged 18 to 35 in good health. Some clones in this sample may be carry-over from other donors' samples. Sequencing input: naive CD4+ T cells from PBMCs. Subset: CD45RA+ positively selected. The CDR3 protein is CASSFRGAGGNQPQHF. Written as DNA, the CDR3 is TGTGCCAGCAGCTTTCGTGGGGCAGGGGGCAATCAGCCCCAGCATTTT.